These 6 T cell receptor beta chains were all obtained from the same sample, sequenced in a study of T cells after yellow fever vaccination. TCRdb processed the 5' RACE reads anew with MiXCR; each CDR3 protein has one entry. The repertoire consists of roughly 310,000 distinct CDR3 sequences, with roughly 8.7% occurring once and the leading ten covering about 20%. Sequenced material: PBMCs, taken on the day of the first yellow fever vaccination. These receptors all stem from a man between 18 and 29 years old who received the YFV17D yellow fever vaccine.

This clonotype showed up just a few times. This chain links TRBV7-2 with TRBJ2-7; D could derive from TRBD1 or TRBD2 (5 bases each). V lost 4 bases and J lost 2, with 18 bases in between. From germline, CDR1 is SGHTA and CDR2 FQGNSA. The CDR3 runs to 16 residues. CDR3 loop: CASSWLGRGRTYEQYF. CDR3 bases: TGTGCCAGCAGCTGGTTGGGTCGGGGACGGACCTACGAGCAGTACTTC.

In this sample, this clonotype turned up many times. The chain employs TRBV18 and TRBJ2-4; D unclear. V was shortened by 0 bases and J by 0 bases, with 12 bases between the two germline ends. The CDR3 extends over 17 amino acids. Per germline, CDR1 KGHSH and CDR2 LQKENI. The CDR3 DNA sequence: TGTGCCAGCTCACCACCGGGCCCACAAGTAGCCAAAAACATTCAGTACTTC. Its protein product is CASSPPGPQVAKNIQYF.

The sample holds many counts of this clonotype. The V and J genes are TRBV6-5 and TRBJ2-7; D remains unclear. This CDR3 has 13 amino acids. Germline loops: CDR1 MNHEY, CDR2 SVGAGI. V lost 4 bases and J lost 3, with 10 bases in between. The CDR3 protein is CASSLNRIYEQYF. As DNA, the CDR3 is TGTGCCAGCAGTTTGAACAGAATCTACGAGCAGTACTTC.

This clonotype was observed a few times. This chain links TRBV29-1 with TRBJ2-5; no clear D gene. CDR1 is SQVTM, CDR2 ANQGSEA, per germline. CDR3 length equals 12 residues. Trimming stripped 0 bases from V and 2 bases from J, with 4 bases between. Written as DNA, the CDR3 is TGCAGCGTTGAAGATAGTCAAGAGACCCAGTACTTC. Its protein is CSVEDSQETQYF.

There are many counts of this clonotype. The chain combines TRBV5-4 with TRBJ2-2, with D unclear. This CDR3 is 14 amino acids long. The germline gives CDR1 SGHNT, CDR2 YYREEE (reference sequence). The V and J ends lost 0 bases and 7 bases respectively, with 10 bases between them. The CDR3 is CASSLAKVGGELFF. CDR3 nucleotides: TGTGCCAGCAGCTTGGCGAAAGTTGGCGGGGAGCTGTTTTTT. The variable domain in full, with the rest retrieved from reference TRBV5-4 and TRBJ2-2, is ETGVTQSPTHLIKTRGQQVTLRCSSQSGHNTVSWYQQALGQGPQFIFQYYREEENGRGNFPPRFSGLQFPNYSSELNVNALELDDSALYLCASSLAKVGGELFFGEGSRLTVL.

This clonotype was seen many times. The V and J genes are TRBV5-1 and TRBJ2-7; possibly TRBD1 for D (6 bases). Trimming removed 3 bases from V and 0 bases from J, with 10 bases in between. The CDR3 has 14 residues. Germline loops: CDR1 SGHRS, CDR2 YFSETQ. The CDR3 reads CASSYDRSSYEQYF. The CDR3, as DNA: TGCGCCAGCAGCTATGACAGGAGCTCCTACGAGCAGTACTTC.